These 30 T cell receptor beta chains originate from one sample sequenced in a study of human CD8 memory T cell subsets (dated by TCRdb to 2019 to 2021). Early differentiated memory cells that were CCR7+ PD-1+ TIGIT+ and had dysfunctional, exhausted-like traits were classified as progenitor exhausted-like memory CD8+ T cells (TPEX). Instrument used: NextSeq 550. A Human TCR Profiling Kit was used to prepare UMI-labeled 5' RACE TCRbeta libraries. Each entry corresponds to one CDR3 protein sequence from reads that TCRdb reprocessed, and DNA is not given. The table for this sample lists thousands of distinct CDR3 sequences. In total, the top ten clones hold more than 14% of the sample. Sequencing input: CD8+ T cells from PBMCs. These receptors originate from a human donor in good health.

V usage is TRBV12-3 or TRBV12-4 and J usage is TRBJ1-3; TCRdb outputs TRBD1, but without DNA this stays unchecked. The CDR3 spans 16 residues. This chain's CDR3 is CASSSPGQLSGNTIYF.

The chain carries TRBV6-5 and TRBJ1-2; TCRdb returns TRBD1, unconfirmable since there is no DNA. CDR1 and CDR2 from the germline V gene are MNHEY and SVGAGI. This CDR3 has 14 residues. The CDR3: CASSYSGTSSGYTF.

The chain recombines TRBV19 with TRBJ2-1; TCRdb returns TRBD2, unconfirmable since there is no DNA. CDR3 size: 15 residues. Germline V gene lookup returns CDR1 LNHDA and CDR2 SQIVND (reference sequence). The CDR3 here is CASSILAGLFNEQFF.

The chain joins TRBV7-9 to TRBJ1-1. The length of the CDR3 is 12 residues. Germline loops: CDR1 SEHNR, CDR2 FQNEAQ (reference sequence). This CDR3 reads CASLAANTEAFF.

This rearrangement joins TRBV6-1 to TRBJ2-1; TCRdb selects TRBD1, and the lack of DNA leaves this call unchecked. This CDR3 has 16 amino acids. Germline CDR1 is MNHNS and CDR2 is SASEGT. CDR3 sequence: CASSETEGSPYNEQFF.

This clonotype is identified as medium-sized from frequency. CDR3 region: CASSLAGGTGEGDTQYF. V gene TRBV7-9 combines with J gene TRBJ2-3; absent DNA, TCRdb's TRBD1 call cannot be checked. CDR1 is SEHNR and CDR2 is FQNEAQ in the germline V gene (reference sequence). The CDR3 totals 17 residues.

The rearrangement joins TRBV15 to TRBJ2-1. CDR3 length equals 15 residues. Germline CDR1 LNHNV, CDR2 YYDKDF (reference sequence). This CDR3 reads CATSRVGVSDNEQFF. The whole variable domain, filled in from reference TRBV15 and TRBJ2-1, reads DAMVIQNPRYQVTQFGKPVTLSCSQTLNHNVMYWYQQKSSQAPKLLFHYYDKDFNNEADTPDNFQSRRPNTSFCFLDIRSPGLGDTAMYLCATSRVGVSDNEQFFGPGTRLTVL.

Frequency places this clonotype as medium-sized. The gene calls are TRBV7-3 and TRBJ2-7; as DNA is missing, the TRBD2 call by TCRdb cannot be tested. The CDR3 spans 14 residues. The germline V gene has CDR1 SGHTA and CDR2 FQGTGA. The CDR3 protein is CASSLFGGNYEQYF.

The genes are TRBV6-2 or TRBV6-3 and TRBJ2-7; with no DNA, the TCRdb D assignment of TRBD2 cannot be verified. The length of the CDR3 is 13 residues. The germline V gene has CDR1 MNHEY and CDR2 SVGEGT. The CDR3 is CASGPGLAYEQYF.

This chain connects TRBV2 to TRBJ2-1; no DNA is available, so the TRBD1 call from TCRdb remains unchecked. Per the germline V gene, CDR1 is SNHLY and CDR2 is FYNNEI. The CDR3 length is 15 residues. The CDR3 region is CASSDHGGAYNEQFF.

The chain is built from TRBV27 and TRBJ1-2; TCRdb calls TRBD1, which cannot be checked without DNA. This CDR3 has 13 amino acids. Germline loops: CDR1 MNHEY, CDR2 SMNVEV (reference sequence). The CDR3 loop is CASSSQGANGYTF.

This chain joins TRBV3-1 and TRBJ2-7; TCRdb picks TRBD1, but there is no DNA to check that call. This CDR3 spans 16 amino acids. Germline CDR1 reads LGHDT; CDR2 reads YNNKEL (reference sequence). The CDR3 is CASSPRTGTGFYEQYF.

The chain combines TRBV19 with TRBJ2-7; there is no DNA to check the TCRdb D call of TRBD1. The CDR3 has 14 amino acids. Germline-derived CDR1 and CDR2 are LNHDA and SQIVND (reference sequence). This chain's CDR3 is CASSPRDSSYEQYF.

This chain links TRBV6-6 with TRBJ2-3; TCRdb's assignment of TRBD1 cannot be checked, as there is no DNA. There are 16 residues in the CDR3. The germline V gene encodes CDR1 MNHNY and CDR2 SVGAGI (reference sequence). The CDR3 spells CASSYSVQAETDTQYF.

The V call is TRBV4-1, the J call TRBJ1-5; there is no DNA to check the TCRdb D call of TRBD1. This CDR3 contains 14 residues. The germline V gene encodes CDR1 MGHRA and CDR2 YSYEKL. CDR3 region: CASSQAGQVQPQHF.

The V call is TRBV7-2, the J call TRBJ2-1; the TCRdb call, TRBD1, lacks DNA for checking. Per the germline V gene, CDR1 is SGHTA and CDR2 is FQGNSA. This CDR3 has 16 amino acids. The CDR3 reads CASSSPPGQGDNEQFF.

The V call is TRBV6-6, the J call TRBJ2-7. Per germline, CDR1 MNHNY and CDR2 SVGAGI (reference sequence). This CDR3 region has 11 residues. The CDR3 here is CASSYKYEQYF.

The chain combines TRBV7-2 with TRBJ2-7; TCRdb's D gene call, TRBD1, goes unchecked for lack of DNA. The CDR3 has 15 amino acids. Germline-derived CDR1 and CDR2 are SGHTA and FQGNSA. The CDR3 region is CASSLVPGQGGEQYF.

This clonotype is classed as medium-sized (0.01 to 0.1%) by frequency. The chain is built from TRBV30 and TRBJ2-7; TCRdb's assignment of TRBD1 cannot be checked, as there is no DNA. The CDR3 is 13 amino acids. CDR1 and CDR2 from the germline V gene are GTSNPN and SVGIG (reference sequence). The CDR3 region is CAWSDHPAPRQYF. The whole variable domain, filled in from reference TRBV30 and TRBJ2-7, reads SQTIHQWPATLVQPVGSPLSLECTVEGTSNPNLYWYRQAAGRGLQLLFYSVGIGQISSEVPQNLSASRPQDRQFILSSKKLLLSDSGFYLCAWSDHPAPRQYFGPGTRLTVT.

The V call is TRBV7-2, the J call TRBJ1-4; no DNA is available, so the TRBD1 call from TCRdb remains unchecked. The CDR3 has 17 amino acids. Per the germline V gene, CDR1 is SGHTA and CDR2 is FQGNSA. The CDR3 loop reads CASSLVTGNLANEKLFF.

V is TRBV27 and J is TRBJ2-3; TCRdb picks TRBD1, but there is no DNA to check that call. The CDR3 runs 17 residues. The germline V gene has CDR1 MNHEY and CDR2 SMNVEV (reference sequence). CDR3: CASSYIPLQGSTDTQYF.

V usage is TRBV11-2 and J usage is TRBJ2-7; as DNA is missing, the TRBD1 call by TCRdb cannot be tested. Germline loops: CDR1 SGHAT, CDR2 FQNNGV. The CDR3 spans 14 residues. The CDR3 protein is CASSLAGGGYEQYF.

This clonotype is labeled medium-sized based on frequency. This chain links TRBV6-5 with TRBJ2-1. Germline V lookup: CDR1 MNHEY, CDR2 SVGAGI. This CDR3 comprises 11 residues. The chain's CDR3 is CASSFLDEQFF.

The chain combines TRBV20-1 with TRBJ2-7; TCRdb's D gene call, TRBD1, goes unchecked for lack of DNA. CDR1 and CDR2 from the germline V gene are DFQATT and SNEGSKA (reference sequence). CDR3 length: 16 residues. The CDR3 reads CSANHEPGQGTYEQYF.

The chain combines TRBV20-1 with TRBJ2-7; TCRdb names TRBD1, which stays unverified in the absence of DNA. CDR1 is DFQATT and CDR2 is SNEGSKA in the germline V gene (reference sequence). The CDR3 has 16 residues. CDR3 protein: CSAREVGELSSYEQYF.

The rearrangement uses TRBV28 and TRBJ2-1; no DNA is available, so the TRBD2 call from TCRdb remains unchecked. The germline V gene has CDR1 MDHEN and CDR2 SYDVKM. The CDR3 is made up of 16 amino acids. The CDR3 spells CASSFSSGRKYHEQFF.

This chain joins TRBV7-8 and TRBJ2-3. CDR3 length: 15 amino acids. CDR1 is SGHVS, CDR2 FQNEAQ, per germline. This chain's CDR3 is CASSPRYGGTDTQYF.

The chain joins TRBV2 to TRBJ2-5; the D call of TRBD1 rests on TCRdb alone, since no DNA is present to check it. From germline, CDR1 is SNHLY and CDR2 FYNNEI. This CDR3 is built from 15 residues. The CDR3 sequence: CASISGTGRQETQYF.

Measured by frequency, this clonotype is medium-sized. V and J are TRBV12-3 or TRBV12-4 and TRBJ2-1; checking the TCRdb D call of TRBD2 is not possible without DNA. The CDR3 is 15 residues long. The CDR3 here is CASSLGSGGLNEQFF.

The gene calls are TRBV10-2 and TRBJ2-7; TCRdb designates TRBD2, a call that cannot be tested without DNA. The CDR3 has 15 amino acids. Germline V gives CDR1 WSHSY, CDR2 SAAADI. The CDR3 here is CASSDLAGGSYEQYF.